This TCR beta chain was found in a study of blood T cell repertoires in COVID-19. At the level of the study: The samples span acute and convalescent COVID-19 from the United States, Italy and Spain. Sample material is recorded as cDNA or gDNA derived from T cells, B-cell-depleted T cells, or PBMCs.

Per the authors' pipeline: Amplified reference gene primers provided the basis for estimating nucleated cell counts. The table came from immunoSEQ multiplex PCR; TCRdb's copy has only in-frame clones and leaves some out. Clone size and V and J calls were adopted from that table, with D and trimming inferred from the DNA. The sample carries fewer than 100,000 clones, 86% recorded once. Material for sequencing was peripheral blood. The sequence was collected from a man between 60 and 75 years old with acute or convalescent COVID-19.

The CDR3 sequence is CASSEAQGRVEKLFF. The CDR3 DNA is TGTGCCAGCAGTGAAGCTCAGGGTCGGGTTGAAAAACTGTTTTTT. The chain recombines TRBV6-1 with TRBJ1-4; possible D gene TRBD1, 5 bases. From germline, CDR1 is MNHNS and CDR2 SASEGT. This CDR3 is 15 amino acids long. Trimming removed 0 bases at V and 7 bases at J, with 12 bases between.